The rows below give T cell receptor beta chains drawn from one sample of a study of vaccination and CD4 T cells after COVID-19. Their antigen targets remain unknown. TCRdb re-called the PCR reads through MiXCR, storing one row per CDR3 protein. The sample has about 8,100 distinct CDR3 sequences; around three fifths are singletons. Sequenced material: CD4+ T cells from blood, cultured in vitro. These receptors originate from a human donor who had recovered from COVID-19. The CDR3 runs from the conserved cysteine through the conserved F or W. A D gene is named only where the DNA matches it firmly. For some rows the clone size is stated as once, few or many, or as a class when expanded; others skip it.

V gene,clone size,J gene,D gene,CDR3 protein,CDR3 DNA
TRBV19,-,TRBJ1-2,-,CASSYRTNSDGYTF,TGTGCCAGTAGTTATCGGACAAACTCGGATGGCTACACCTTC
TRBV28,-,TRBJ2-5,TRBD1,CASSPRTGSETQYF,TGTGCCAGCAGTCCCCGGACAGGTTCGGAGACCCAGTACTTC
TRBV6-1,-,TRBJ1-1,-,CASSEGPGVATEAFF,TGTGCCAGCAGTGAAGGACCGGGGGTGGCCACTGAAGCTTTCTTT
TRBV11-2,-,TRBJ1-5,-,CASSLRVRPGAFYQPQHF,TGTGCCAGCAGCTTAAGGGTTCGTCCGGGAGCTTTCTATCAGCCCCAGCATTTT
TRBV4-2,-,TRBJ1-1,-,CASSQDLAGETEAFF,TGTGCCAGCAGCCAAGATCTGGCAGGGGAAACTGAAGCTTTCTTT
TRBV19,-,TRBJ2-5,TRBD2,CASSMRAGRRQETQYF,TGTGCCAGTAGTATGCGTGCCGGGAGGCGTCAAGAGACCCAGTACTTC
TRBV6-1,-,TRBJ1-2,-,CASSASDSVNYGYTF,TGTGCCAGCAGTGCTTCTGACAGTGTCAACTATGGCTACACCTTC
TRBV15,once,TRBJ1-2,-,CATSRERRRADGYTF,TGTGCCACCAGCAGAGAACGGCGCCGGGCGGATGGCTACACCTTC
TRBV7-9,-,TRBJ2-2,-,CASSLGLAAGELFF,TGTGCCAGCAGCTTAGGTCTAGCCGCCGGGGAGCTGTTTTTT
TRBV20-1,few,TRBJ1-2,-,CSASSPTDNYGYTF,TGCAGTGCTAGTAGCCCGACAGACAACTATGGCTACACCTTC
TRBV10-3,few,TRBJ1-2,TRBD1,CAISENRQGDRGYTF,TGTGCCATCAGTGAGAACCGACAGGGGGATAGGGGCTACACCTTC
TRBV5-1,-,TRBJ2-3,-,CASSLRQGPDTQYF,TGCGCCAGCAGCTTGAGGCAGGGCCCGGATACGCAGTATTTT
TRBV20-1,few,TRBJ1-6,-,CSASIGGFNNSPLHF,TGCAGTGCAAGTATAGGGGGTTTCAATAATTCACCCCTCCACTTT
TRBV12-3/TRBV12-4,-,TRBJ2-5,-,CASSLMGAPGETQYF,TGTGCCAGCAGCCTGATGGGGGCACCAGGGGAGACCCAGTACTTC
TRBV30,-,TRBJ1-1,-,CAWSGQLNTEAFF,TGTGCCTGGAGCGGACAGCTTAACACTGAAGCTTTCTTT
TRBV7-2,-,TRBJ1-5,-,CASSLLSLGGQPQHF,TGTGCCAGCAGCTTATTATCCCTGGGGGGTCAGCCCCAGCATTTT
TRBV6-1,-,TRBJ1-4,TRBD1,CASSEGTGGNEKLFF,TGTGCCAGCAGTGAGGGGACAGGGGGCAATGAAAAACTGTTTTTT
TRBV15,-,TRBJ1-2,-,CATSRDETGGYTF,TGTGCCACCAGCAGAGACGAGACCGGCGGCTACACCTTC